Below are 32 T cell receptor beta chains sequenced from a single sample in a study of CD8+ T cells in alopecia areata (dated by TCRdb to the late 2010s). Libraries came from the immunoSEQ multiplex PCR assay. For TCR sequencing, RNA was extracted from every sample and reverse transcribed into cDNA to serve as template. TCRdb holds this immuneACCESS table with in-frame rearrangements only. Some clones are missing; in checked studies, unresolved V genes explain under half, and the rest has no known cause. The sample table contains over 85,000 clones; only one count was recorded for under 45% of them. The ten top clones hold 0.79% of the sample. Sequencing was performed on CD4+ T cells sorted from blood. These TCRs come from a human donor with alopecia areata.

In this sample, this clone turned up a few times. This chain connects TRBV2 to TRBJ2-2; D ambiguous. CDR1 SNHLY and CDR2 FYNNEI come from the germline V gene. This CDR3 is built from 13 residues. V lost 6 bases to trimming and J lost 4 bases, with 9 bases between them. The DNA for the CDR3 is TGTGCCAGCAGGGTAGACGGCACCGGGGAGCTGTTTTTT. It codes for CASRVDGTGELFF.

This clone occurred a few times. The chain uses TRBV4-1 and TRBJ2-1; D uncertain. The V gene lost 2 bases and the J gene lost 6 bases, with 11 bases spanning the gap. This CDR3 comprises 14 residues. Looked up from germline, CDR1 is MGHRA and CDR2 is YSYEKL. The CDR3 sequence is CASSQPSSSNEQFF. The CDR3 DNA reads TGCGCCAGCAGCCAACCGTCCAGTTCCAATGAGCAGTTCTTC.

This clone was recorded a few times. CDR3 bases: TGCAGCGCCCGCCGCACTACCAGGGGGAGCTCCGGGGAGCTGTTTTTT. This sequence encodes CSARRTTRGSSGELFF. V usage is TRBV29-1 and J usage is TRBJ2-2; TRBD1 matches at 7 bases. V shed 7 bases, J shed 6 bases, and the junction held 17 bases outside the gene matches. This CDR3 region has 16 residues. In germline, CDR1 is SQVTM, CDR2 ANQGSEA.

CDR3 loop: CSVAQGPYEQYF. CDR3 nucleotides: TGCAGCGTTGCACAGGGGCCCTACGAGCAGTACTTC. V gene TRBV29-1 combines with J gene TRBJ2-7; 7 nucleotides line up with TRBD1. CDR3 length: 12 residues. V lost 4 bases, J lost 2 bases, and 2 bases stayed unmatched. Germline CDR1 reads SQVTM; CDR2 reads ANQGSEA.

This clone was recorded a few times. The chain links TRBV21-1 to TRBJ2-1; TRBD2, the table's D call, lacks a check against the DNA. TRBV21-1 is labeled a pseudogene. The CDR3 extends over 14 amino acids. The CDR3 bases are TGTGCCAGCAGCAAGAGAAGCTCCTACAATGAGCAGTTCTTC. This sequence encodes CASSKRSSYNEQFF.

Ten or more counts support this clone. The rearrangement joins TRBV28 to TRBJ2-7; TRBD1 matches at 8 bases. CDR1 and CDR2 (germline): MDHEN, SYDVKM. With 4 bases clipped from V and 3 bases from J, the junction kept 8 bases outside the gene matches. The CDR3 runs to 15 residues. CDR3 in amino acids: CASSSRDRTFYEQYF. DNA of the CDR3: TGTGCCAGCAGTTCCCGGGACAGGACCTTCTACGAGCAGTACTTC.

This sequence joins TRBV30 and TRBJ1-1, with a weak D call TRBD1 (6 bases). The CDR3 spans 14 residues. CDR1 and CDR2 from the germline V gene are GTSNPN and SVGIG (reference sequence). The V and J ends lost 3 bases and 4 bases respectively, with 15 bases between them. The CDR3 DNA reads TGTGCCTGGAGCCCGGACGGGGGCGGCACTGAAGCTTTCTTT. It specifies CAWSPDGGGTEAFF.

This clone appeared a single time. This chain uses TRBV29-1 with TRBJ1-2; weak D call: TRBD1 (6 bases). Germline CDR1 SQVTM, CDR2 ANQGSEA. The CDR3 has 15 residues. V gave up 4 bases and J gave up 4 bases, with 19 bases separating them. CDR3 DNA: TGCAGCGTTGGTCACAGGGCTCGGGTTAGCTATGGCTACACCTTC. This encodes CSVGHRARVSYGYTF.

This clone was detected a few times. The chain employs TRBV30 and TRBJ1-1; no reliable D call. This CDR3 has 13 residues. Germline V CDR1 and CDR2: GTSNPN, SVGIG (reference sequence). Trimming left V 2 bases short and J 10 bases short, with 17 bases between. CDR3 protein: CAWSPVVETGAFF. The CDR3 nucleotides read TGTGCCTGGAGTCCCGTCGTTGAGACGGGAGCTTTCTTT.

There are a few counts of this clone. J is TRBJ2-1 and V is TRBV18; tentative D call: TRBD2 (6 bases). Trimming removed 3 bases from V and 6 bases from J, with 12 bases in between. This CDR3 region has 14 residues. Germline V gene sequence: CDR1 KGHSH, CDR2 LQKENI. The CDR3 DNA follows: TGTGCCAGCTCACCGGGACTTTCCATCAATGAGCAGTTCTTC. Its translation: CASSPGLSINEQFF.

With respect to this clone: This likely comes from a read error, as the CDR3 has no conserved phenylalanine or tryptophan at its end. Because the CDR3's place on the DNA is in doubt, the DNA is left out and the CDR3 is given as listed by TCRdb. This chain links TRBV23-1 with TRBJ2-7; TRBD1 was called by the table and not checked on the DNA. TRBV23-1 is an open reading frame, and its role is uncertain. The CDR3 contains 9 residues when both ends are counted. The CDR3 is CASGQVQVQ.

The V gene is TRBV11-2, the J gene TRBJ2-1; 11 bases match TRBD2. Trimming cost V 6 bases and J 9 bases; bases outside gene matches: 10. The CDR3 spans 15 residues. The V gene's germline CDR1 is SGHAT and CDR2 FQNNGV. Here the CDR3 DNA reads TGTGCCAGCAGAGAAGGAGGGCTAGCGGGGGGTGAGCAGTTCTTC. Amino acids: CASREGGLAGGEQFF.

CDR3 sequence: CSVGGKGSTEQYF. The CDR3 DNA sequence: TGCAGCGTTGGGGGGAAAGGCAGCACCGAGCAGTACTTC. This chain links TRBV29-1 with TRBJ2-7; D may correspond to TRBD1 or TRBD2 (5 bases each). From germline, CDR1 is SQVTM and CDR2 ANQGSEA. The CDR3 totals 13 residues. Between the trimmed V and J ends, which lost 4 bases and 6 bases, there was a span of 16 bases.

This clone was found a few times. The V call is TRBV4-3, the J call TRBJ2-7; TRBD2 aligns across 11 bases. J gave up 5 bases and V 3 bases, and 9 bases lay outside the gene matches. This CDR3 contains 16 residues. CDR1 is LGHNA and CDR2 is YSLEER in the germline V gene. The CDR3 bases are TGCGCCAGCAGCCACCCGACTAGCGGGATTTGCCACGAGCAGTACTTC. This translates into CASSHPTSGICHEQYF.

Here the CDR3 reads CSVAGVLQETQYF. The CDR3 DNA sequence: TGCAGCGTTGCGGGGGTACTCCAAGAGACCCAGTACTTC. The chain links TRBV29-1 to TRBJ2-5, with a possible D match to TRBD2 (6 bases). In germline, CDR1 is SQVTM, CDR2 ANQGSEA. V lost 4 bases to trimming and J lost 1 base, with 10 bases between them. The CDR3 length is 13 residues.

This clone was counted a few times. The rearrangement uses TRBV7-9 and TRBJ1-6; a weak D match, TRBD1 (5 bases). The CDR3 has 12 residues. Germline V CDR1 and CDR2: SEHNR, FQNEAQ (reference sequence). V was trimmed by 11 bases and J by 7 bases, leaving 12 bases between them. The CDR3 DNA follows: TGTGCCTGCGGGACGGCGAATTCACCCCTCCACTTT. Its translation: CACGTANSPLHF.

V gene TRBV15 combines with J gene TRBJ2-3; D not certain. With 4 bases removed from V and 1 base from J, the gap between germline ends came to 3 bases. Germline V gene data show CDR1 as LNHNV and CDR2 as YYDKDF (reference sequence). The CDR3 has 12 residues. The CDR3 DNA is TGTGCCACCAGCAAGCGCACAGATACGCAGTATTTT. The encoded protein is CATSKRTDTQYF.

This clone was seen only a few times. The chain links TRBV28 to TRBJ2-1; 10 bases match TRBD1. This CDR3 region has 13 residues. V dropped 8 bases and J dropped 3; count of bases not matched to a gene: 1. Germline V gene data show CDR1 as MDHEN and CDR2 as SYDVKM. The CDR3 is CASGQGVYNEQFF. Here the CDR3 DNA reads TGTGCCAGCGGACAGGGGGTCTACAATGAGCAGTTCTTC.

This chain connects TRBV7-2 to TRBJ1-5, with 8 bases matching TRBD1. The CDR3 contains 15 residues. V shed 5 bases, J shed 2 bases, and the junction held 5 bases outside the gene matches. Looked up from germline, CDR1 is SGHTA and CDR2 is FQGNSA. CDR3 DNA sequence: TGTGCCAGCAGCATTACAGGGGGAGGCAATCAGCCCCAGCATTTT. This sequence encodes CASSITGGGNQPQHF.

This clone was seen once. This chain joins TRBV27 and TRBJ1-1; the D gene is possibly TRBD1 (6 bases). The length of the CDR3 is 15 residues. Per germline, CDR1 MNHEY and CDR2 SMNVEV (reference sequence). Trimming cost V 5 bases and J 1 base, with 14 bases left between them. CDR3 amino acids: CASSDRDKGNTEAFF. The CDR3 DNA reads TGTGCCAGCAGTGACCGGGACAAGGGGAACACTGAAGCTTTCTTT.

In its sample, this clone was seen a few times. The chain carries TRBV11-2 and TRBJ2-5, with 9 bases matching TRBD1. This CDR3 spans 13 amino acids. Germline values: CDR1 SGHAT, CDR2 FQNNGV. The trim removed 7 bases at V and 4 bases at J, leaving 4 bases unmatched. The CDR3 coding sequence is TGTGCCAGCAAAGAGACAGGGGGAGAGACCCAGTACTTC. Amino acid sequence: CASKETGGETQYF.

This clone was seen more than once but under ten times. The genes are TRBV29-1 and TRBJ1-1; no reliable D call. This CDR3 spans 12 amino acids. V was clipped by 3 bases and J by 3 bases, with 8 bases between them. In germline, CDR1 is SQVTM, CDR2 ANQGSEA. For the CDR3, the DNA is TGCAGCGTTGATCCCGGAGACACTGAAGCTTTCTTT. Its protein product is CSVDPGDTEAFF.

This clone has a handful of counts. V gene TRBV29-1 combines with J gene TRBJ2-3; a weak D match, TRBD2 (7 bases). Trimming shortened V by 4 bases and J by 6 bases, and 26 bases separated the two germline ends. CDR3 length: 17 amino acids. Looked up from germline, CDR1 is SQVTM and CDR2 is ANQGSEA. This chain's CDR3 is CSVVRVRGPNLPDTQYF. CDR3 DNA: TGCAGCGTTGTTAGGGTGCGGGGGCCCAATCTGCCGGATACGCAGTATTTT.

CDR3 in amino acids: CSAGTSKSDTQYF. The CDR3, as DNA: TGCAGCGCTGGGACCAGTAAATCAGATACGCAGTATTTT. V usage is TRBV29-1 and J usage is TRBJ2-3; D may match TRBD1 or TRBD2 (5 bases each). The CDR3 extends over 13 amino acids. CDR1 and CDR2 from the germline V gene are SQVTM and ANQGSEA. The germline V and J ends were trimmed by 7 bases and 4 bases, with 15 bases remaining between them.

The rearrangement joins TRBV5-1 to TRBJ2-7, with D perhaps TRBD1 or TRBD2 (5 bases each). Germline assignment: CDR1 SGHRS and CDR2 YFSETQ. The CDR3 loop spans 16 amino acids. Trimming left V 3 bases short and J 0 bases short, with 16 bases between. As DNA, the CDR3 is TGCGCCAGCAGCTCCCGCCCTTCAGGGACCTCCTACGAGCAGTACTTC. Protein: CASSSRPSGTSYEQYF.

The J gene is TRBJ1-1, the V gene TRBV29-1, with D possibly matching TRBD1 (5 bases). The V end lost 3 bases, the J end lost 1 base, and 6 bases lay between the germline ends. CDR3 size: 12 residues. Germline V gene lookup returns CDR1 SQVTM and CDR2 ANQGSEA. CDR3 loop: CSVDGGNTEAFF. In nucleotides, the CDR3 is TGCAGCGTTGATGGGGGGAACACTGAAGCTTTCTTT.

The CDR3 region has the DNA TGTGCCAGCAGCTTTGGGACAGGACCCTACGAGCAGTACTTC. This translates into CASSFGTGPYEQYF. The chain employs TRBV11-3 and TRBJ2-7, with 8 positions matching TRBD1. This CDR3 spans 14 amino acids. Germline values: CDR1 SGHNT, CDR2 YENEEA. V was clipped by 3 bases and J by 2 bases; unmatched bases: 3.

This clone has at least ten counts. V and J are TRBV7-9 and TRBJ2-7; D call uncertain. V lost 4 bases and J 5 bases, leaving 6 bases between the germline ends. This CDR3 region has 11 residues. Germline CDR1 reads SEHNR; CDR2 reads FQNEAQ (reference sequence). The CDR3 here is CASSYGHEQYF. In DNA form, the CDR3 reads TGTGCCAGCAGCTACGGCCACGAGCAGTACTTC.

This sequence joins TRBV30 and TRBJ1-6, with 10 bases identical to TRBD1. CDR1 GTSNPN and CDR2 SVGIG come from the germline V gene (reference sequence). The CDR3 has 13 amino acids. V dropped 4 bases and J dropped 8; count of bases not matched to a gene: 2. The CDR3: CAWTGQGYSPLHF. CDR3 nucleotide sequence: TGTGCCTGGACGGGACAGGGGTATTCACCCCTCCACTTT.

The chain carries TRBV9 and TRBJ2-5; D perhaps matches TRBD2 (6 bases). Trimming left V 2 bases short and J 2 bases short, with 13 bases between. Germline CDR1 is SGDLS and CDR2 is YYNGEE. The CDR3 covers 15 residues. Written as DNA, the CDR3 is TGTGCCAGCAGCGTCTCCGGGACTGGGCAAGAGACCCAGTACTTC. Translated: CASSVSGTGQETQYF.

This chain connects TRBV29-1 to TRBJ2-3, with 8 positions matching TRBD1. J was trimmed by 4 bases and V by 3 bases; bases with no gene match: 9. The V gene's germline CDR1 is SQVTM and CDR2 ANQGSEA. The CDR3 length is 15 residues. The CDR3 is CSVEGSTGAPDTQYF. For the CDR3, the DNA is TGCAGCGTTGAGGGTTCGACAGGGGCTCCAGATACGCAGTATTTT.

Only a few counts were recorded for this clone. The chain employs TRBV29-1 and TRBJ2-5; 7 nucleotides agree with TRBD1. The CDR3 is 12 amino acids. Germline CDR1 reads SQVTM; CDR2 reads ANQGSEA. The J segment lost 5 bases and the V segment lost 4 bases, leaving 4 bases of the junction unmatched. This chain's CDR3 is CSVAQGQETQYF. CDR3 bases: TGCAGCGTTGCTCAGGGACAGGAGACCCAGTACTTC.